This T cell receptor (beta chain) was identified in a study of blood T cells in healthy people across ages. Study findings and constraints: Naive T cell percentage showed a strong correlation with the diversity of TCR beta. Long-lived donors exceeded aged donors in naive CD4+ cells and diversity.

In regard to this clonotype: Its specificity is not known. A much larger clone differs by one base, so this may be a read error.

Combining a sample-barcoded 5' primer with a J-beta primer mix, a second PCR ran for roughly 6 to 12 cycles. TCRdb re-called the 5' RACE reads with MiXCR, one entry per CDR3 protein. The profile covers 900,000 to 950,000 distinct CDR3 sequences, with roughly 29% appearing a single time and about 10% taken by the ten largest. Germline V gene lookup returns CDR1 SGHNT and CDR2 YYREEE (reference sequence). CDR3 length equals 13 residues. V was pared by 2 bases and J by 13 bases, with 16 bases between. Separately, the same data were catalogued under a study of T cells of mothers and their children. That source reports: Each mother yielded more than 8.5 million TCR beta CDR3 reads. Each child yielded 2.5 million to 3 million reads.

This chain connects TRBV5-4 to TRBJ2-4; TRBD1 or TRBD2 may be the D gene (6 bases each). The clonotype was recovered from a woman between 35 and 50 years old in good health. The specimen sequenced was blood. In nucleotides, the CDR3 is TGTGCCAGCAGCTTTCTAGGGGGGAATGAGCAGTACTTC. Its protein product is CASSFLGGNEQYF.